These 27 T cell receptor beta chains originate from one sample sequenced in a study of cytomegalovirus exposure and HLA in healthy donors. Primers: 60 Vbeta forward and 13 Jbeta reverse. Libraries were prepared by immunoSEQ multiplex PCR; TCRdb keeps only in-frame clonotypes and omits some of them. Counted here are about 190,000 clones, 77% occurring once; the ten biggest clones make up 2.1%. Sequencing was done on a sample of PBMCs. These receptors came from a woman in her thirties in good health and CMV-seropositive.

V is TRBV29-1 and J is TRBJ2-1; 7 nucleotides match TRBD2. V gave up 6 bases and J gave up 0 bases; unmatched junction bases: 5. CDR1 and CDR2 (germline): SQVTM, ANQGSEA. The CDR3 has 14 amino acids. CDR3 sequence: CSVGREDSYNEQFF. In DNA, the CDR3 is TGCAGCGTAGGACGGGAGGACTCCTACAATGAGCAGTTCTTC.

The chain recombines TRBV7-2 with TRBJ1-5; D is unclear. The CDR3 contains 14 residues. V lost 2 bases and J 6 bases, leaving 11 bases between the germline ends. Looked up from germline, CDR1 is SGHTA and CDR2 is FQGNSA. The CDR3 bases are TGTGCCAGCAGCTTACACTCAATCGGTCAGCCCCAGCATTTT. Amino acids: CASSLHSIGQPQHF.

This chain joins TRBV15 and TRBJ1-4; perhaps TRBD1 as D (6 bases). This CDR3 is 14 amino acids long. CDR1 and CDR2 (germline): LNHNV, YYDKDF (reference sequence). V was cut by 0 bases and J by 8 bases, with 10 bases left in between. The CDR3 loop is CATSRDRGREKLFF. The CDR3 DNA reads TGTGCCACCAGCAGAGACAGGGGAAGGGAAAAACTGTTTTTT.

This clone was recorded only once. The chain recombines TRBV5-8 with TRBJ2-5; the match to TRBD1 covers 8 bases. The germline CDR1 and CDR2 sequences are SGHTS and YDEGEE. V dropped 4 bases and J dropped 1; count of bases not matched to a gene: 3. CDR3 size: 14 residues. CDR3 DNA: TGTGCCAGCAGCCAGACAGGGGCCCAAGAGACCCAGTACTTC. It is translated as CASSQTGAQETQYF.

In DNA, the CDR3 is TGCGCCAGCAGCCAAGGGGCGGGGGACTTGGCTTTCTTT. Translating gives CASSQGAGDLAFF. J is TRBJ1-1 and V is TRBV4-3, with D perhaps TRBD1 (5 bases). The CDR3 length is 13 residues. Germline loops: CDR1 LGHNA, CDR2 YSLEER. Trimming cost V 1 base and J 11 bases, with 14 bases left between them.

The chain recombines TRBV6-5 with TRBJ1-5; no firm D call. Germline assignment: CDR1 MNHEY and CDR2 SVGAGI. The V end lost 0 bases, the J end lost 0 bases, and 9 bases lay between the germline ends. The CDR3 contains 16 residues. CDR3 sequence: CASSYSPFNSNQPQHF. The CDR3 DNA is TGTGCCAGCAGTTACTCCCCTTTTAATAGCAATCAGCCCCAGCATTTT.

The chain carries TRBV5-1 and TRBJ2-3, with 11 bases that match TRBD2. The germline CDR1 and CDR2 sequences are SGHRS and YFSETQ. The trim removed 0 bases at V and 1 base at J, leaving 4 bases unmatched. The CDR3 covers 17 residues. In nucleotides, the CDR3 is TGCGCCAGCAGCTTGGTGGGGACTAGCGGTGGCACAGATACGCAGTATTTT. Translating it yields CASSLVGTSGGTDTQYF. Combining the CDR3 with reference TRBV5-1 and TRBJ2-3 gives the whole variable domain KAGVTQTPRYLIKTRGQQVTLSCSPISGHRSVSWYQQTPGQGLQFLFEYFSETQRNKGNFPGRFSGRQFSNSRSEMNVSTLELGDSALYLCASSLVGTSGGTDTQYFGPGTRLTVL.

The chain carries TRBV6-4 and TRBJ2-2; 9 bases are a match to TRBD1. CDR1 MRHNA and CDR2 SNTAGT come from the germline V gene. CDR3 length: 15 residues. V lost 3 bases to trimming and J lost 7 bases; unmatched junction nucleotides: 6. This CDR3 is CASSDAGQGIGELFF. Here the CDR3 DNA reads TGTGCCAGCAGTGATGCGGGACAGGGTATCGGGGAGCTGTTTTTT.

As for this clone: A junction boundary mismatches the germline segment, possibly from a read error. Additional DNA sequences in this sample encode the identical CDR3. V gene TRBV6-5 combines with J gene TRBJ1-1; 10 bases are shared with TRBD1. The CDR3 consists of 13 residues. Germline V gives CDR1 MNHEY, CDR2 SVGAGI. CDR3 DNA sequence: TGTGCCAGCAGGATGGGACAGGGGATTGAAGCCTTCTTT. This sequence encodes CASRMGQGIEAFF.

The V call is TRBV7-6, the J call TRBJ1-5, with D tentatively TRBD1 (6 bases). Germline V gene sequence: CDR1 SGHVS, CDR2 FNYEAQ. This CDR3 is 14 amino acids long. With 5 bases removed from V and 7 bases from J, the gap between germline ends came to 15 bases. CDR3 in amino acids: CASSPNTGNQPQHF. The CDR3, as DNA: TGTGCCAGCAGCCCGAACACAGGGAACCAGCCCCAGCATTTT.

CDR3 amino acids: CAWNREGGTDTQYF. For the CDR3, the DNA is TGTGCCTGGAATAGGGAGGGTGGCACAGATACGCAGTATTTT. The chain couples TRBV30 to TRBJ2-3; the match to TRBD2 covers 7 bases. The germline V gene has CDR1 GTSNPN and CDR2 SVGIG (reference sequence). V was pared by 4 bases and J by 1 base, with 5 bases of the junction left unmatched. The CDR3 has 14 residues.

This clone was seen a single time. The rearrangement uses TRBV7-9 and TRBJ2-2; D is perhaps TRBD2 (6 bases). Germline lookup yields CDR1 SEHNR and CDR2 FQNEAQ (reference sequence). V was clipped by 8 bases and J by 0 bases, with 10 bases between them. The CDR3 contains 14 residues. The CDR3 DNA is TGTGCCAGCCAGGGACTTTCGAACACCGGGGAGCTGTTTTTT. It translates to CASQGLSNTGELFF.

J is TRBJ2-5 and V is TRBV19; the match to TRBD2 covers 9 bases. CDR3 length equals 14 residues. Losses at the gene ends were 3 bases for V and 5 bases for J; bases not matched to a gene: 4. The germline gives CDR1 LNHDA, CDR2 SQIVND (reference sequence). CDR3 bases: TGTGCCAGTAGTATTCAGGCGGGAGGGGAGACCCAGTACTTC. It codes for CASSIQAGGETQYF.

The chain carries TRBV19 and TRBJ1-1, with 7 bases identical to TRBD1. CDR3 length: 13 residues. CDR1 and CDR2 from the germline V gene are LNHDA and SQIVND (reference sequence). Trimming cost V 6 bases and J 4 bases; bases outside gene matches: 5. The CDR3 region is CASSYHRGTEAFF. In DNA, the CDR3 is TGTGCCAGTAGCTATCACAGGGGCACTGAAGCTTTCTTT. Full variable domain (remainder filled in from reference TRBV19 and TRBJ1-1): DGGITQSPKYLFRKEGQNVTLSCEQNLNHDAMYWYRQDPGQGLRLIYYSQIVNDFQKGDIAEGYSVSREKKESFPLTVTSAQKNPTAFYLCASSYHRGTEAFFGQGTRLTVV.

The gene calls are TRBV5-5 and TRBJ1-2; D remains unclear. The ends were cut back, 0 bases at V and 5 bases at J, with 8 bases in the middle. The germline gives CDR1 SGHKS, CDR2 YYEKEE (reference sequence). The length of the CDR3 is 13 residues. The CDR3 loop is CASSLAAGYGYTF. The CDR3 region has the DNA TGTGCCAGCAGCTTGGCGGCAGGATATGGCTACACCTTC.

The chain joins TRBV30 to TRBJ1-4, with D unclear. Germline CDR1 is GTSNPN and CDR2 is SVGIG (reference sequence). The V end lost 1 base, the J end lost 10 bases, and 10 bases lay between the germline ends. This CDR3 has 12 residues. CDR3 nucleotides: TGTGCCTGGAGTGGAATGGCTGGAAAACTGTTTTTT. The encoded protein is CAWSGMAGKLFF.

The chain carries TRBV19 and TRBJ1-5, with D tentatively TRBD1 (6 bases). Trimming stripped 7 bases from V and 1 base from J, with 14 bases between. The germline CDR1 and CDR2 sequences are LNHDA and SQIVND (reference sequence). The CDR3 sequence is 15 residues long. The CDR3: CASTLTGPSNQPQHF. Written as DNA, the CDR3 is TGTGCCAGTACCCTCACAGGGCCCAGCAATCAGCCCCAGCATTTT.

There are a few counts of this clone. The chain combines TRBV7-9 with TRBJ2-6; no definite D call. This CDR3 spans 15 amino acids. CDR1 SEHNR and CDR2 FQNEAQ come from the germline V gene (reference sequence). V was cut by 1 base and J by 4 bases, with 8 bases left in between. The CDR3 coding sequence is TGTGCCAGCAGCTTAGACTGGTTAGGGGCCAACGTCCTGACTTTC. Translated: CASSLDWLGANVLTF.

The CDR3 spells CASSLVPDRALYEQYF. CDR3 sequence (DNA): TGTGCCAGCTCACTAGTTCCGGACAGGGCCCTCTACGAGCAGTACTTC. The rearrangement uses TRBV18 and TRBJ2-7; the match to TRBD1 covers 8 bases. The CDR3 extends over 16 amino acids. Germline CDR1 is KGHSH and CDR2 is LQKENI. V shed 4 bases and J 3 bases; nucleotides not matched to a gene: 11.

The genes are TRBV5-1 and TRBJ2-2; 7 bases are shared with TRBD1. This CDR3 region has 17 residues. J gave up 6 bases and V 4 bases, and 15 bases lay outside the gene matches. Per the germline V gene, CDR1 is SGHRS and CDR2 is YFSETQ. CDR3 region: CASSQEAGTAGSGELFF. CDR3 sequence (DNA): TGCGCCAGCAGCCAAGAGGCAGGGACAGCAGGCTCCGGGGAGCTGTTTTTT.

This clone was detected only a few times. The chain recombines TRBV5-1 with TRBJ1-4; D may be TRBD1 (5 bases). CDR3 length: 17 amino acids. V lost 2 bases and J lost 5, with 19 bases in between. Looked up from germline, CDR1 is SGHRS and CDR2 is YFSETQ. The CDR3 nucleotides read TGCGCCAGCAGCTTCTCGGGCATATACAGGCCAAATGAAAAACTGTTTTTT. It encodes CASSFSGIYRPNEKLFF.

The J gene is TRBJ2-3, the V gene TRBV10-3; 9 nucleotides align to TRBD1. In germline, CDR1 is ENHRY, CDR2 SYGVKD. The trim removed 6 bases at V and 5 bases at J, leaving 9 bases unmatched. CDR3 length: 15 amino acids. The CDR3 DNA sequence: TGTGCCATCAGGGCCGGACAGGGGTTTGTAGATACGCAGTATTTT. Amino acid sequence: CAIRAGQGFVDTQYF.

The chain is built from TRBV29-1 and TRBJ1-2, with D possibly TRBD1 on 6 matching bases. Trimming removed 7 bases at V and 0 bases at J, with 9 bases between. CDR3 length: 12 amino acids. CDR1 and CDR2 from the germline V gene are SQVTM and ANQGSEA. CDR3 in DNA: TGCAGCGGTCGACAGGCTAACTATGGCTACACCTTC. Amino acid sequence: CSGRQANYGYTF.

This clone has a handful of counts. The CDR3 region is CASSLRAGNTIYF. Here the CDR3 DNA reads TGTGCCAGCAGCTTGAGAGCTGGAAACACCATATATTTT. This rearrangement joins TRBV5-4 to TRBJ1-3; D gene uncertain. Trimming shortened V by 1 base and J by 2 bases, and 4 bases separated the two germline ends. The length of the CDR3 is 13 residues. Germline V lookup: CDR1 SGHNT, CDR2 YYREEE (reference sequence).

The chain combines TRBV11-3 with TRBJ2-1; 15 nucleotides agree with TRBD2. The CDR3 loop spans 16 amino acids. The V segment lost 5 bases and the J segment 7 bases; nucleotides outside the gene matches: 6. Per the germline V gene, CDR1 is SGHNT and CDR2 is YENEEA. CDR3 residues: CASSPGTSGGPNEQFF. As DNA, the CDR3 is TGTGCCAGCAGCCCCGGGACTAGCGGGGGGCCTAATGAGCAGTTCTTC.

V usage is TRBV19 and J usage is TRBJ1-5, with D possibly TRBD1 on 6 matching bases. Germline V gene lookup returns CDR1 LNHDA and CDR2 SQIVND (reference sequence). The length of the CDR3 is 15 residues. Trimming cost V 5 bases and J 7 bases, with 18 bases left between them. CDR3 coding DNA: TGTGCCAGTAGTCTGACGACAGGTCCTCTACAGCCCCAGCATTTT. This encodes CASSLTTGPLQPQHF.

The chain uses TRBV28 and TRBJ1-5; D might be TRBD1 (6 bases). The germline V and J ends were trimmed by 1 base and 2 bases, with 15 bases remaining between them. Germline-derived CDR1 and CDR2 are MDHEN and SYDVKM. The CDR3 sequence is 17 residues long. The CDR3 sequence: CASSLLGARGGNQPQHF. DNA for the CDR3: TGTGCCAGCAGTTTATTGGGGGCCCGGGGGGGCAATCAGCCCCAGCATTTT.